This T cell receptor (beta chain) is drawn from a study of blood T cell repertoires in COVID-19. Background on the study: Acute and convalescent COVID-19 samples came from the United States, Italy and Spain. The analysed material was cDNA or gDNA that came from T cells, B-cell-depleted T cells, or PBMCs.

The sample holds a few counts of this clone. Some clones are missing from TCRdb's copy, which holds only in-frame ones; the method was immunoSEQ multiplex PCR. The sample lists about 250,000 clones; 80% to 90% were seen once. The CDR3 sequence is 10 residues long. The germline V and J ends were trimmed by 6 bases and 2 bases, with 4 bases remaining between them. Germline CDR1 and CDR2: DFQATT and SNEGSKA (reference sequence). This sequence originates from a man older than 75 with acute or convalescent COVID-19. The source material was peripheral blood. The chain combines TRBV20-1 with TRBJ1-2; D gene uncertain. The CDR3 nucleotides are TGCAGTGCCGCGAACTATGGCTACACCTTC. As protein: CSAANYGYTF.